Each of the 10 T cell receptor beta chains below was sequenced from the same sample in a study of circulating CD8 cells and anti-PD-1 response in melanoma. Each library started from roughly 15 ng of total RNA using the QIAseq Immune Repertoire TCR panel. TCRdb re-called the reads through MiXCR, storing one row per CDR3 protein. This sample carries roughly 600 distinct CDR3 sequences, 7.5% to 9.5% of them seen once, and the ten largest clones take 27%. From live CD3+CD8+TCRalphabeta+ cells, four PD-1 and/or TIGIT subsets were sorted. Sample: CD8+ T cells from PBMCs, taken at baseline or after one month of anti-PD-1 therapy (not recorded which). Receptor source: a human donor with melanoma.

This clonotype is large by share. The J gene is TRBJ2-2, the V gene TRBV29-1, with TRBD1 matching over 7 bases. V lost 1 base to trimming and J lost 3 bases; unmatched junction nucleotides: 5. Germline V gives CDR1 SQVTM, CDR2 ANQGSEA. The CDR3 is 15 residues long. The chain's CDR3 is CSVEGRGLHTGELFF. The CDR3 DNA follows: TGCAGCGTTGAAGGCAGGGGGTTGCACACCGGGGAGCTGTTTTTT.

By share of the sample, this clonotype is large. The V gene is TRBV27, the J gene TRBJ1-1; D unresolved. V lost 2 bases and J lost 5, with 12 bases in between. The CDR3 is 14 residues long. Germline V lookup: CDR1 MNHEY, CDR2 SMNVEV (reference sequence). The CDR3 spells CASSLSGLLTEAFF. The CDR3 DNA is TGTGCCAGCAGTTTAAGCGGGCTCCTTACTGAAGCTTTCTTT.

This chain joins TRBV29-1 and TRBJ2-7; 10 bases fit TRBD1. The germline gives CDR1 SQVTM, CDR2 ANQGSEA. The CDR3 consists of 13 residues. V was clipped by 7 bases and J by 3 bases; unmatched bases: 6. CDR3 amino acids: CSAIGTGDYEQYF. In DNA, the CDR3 is TGCAGCGCAATTGGGACAGGGGACTACGAGCAGTACTTC.

The J gene is TRBJ2-7, the V gene TRBV19; no clear D. V was shortened by 3 bases and J by 3 bases, with 6 bases between the two germline ends. This CDR3 spans 12 amino acids. Germline V gives CDR1 LNHDA, CDR2 SQIVND (reference sequence). The CDR3 sequence is CASSIAGYEQYF. For the CDR3, the DNA is TGTGCCAGTAGTATCGCAGGCTACGAGCAGTACTTC. Looking up the rest from reference TRBV19 and TRBJ2-7 gives the full variable domain: DGGITQSPKYLFRKEGQNVTLSCEQNLNHDAMYWYRQDPGQGLRLIYYSQIVNDFQKGDIAEGYSVSREKKESFPLTVTSAQKNPTAFYLCASSIAGYEQYFGPGTRLTVT.

By sample fraction, this clonotype is medium-sized. CDR3 nucleotide sequence: TGTGCCAGCAGTTGGCAGCGGGATACGCAGTATTTT. Protein product: CASSWQRDTQYF. The chain uses TRBV6-6 and TRBJ2-3; possibly TRBD2 for D (5 bases). Germline V gene sequence: CDR1 MNHNY, CDR2 SVGAGI (reference sequence). This CDR3 spans 12 amino acids. The germline V and J ends were trimmed by 4 bases and 6 bases, with 8 bases remaining between them.

Relative to its sample, this clonotype is large. The rearrangement links TRBV4-1 to TRBJ2-1; TRBD1 aligns across 7 bases. Germline V lookup: CDR1 MGHRA, CDR2 YSYEKL. With V trimmed by 4 bases and J by 5 bases, 8 bases remained unmatched. The CDR3 runs 15 residues. In DNA form, the CDR3 reads TGCGCCAGCAGCCTAGAACAGGGGTTTCACAATGAGCAGTTCTTC. Translation: CASSLEQGFHNEQFF.

This chain links TRBV6-5 with TRBJ1-2; D possibly corresponds to TRBD1 (6 bases). V lost 7 bases to trimming and J lost 0 bases, with 12 bases between them. The length of the CDR3 is 14 residues. Germline V CDR1 and CDR2: MNHEY, SVGAGI. The CDR3 nucleotides read TGTGCCAGCATCAGCAGGGGATCTAACTATGGCTACACCTTC. This sequence encodes CASISRGSNYGYTF.

This clonotype was counted between two and nine times. V gene TRBV12-3 or TRBV12-4 combines with J gene TRBJ2-5, with a weak D call TRBD2 (5 bases). This CDR3 is built from 15 residues. Trimming cost V 1 base and J 1 base, with 10 bases left between them. This CDR3 reads CASSLEGGPQETQYF. As DNA, the CDR3 is TGTGCCAGCAGTTTAGAAGGCGGGCCCCAAGAGACCCAGTACTTC.

This clonotype is medium-sized in the sample. The chain recombines TRBV5-6 with TRBJ2-5, with D tentatively TRBD1 (5 bases). The length of the CDR3 is 15 residues. Germline V gene lookup returns CDR1 SGHDT and CDR2 YYEEEE. Between the trimmed V and J ends, which lost 0 bases and 3 bases, there was a span of 12 bases. The CDR3 here is CASSLARQGKETQYF. DNA for the CDR3: TGTGCCAGCAGCTTGGCGCGGCAGGGTAAAGAGACCCAGTACTTC.

This clonotype qualifies as large (0.1 to 1%). The V gene is TRBV27, the J gene TRBJ2-7, with D perhaps assigned TRBD1 or TRBD2 (5 bases each). The CDR3 sequence is 13 residues long. Germline CDR1 and CDR2: MNHEY and SMNVEV (reference sequence). The ends were cut back, 5 bases at V and 2 bases at J, with 10 bases in the middle. The CDR3 is CASSRGGPYEQYF. CDR3 sequence (DNA): TGTGCCAGCAGTCGGGGCGGGCCCTACGAGCAGTACTTC.